These 5 T cell receptor beta chains were sequenced from one sample in a study of PD-1 blockade in classical Hodgkin lymphoma. Stated time point: cycle 4 day 1 (C4D1), after 5 to 7 weeks of nivolumab. Each patient relapsed following autologous stem cell transplantation, and prior brentuximab vedotin exposure differed. Generated by immunoSEQ multiplex PCR, the TCRdb table keeps only in-frame clones and is missing some. The sample consists of about 41,000 clones, around 69% of them appearing once. The sample was peripheral blood mononuclear cells (PBMCs), taken before the fourth cycle of nivolumab. The origin of the receptors is a human donor with classical Hodgkin lymphoma.

This rearrangement joins TRBV7-6 to TRBJ2-2, with D possibly TRBD2 on 5 matching bases. Germline loops: CDR1 SGHVS, CDR2 FNYEAQ. This CDR3 comprises 14 residues. V was trimmed by 2 bases and J by 5 bases, leaving 9 bases between them. The CDR3 loop reads CASSLNSGTGELFF. The CDR3 DNA is TGTGCCAGCAGCTTAAATTCGGGGACCGGGGAGCTGTTTTTT.

V is TRBV11-1 and J is TRBJ1-6, with 10 nucleotides matching TRBD1. The CDR3 is made up of 14 amino acids. Germline V gene data show CDR1 as SGHAT and CDR2 as FQDESV (reference sequence). Germline trimming cut 4 bases from V and 10 bases from J; bases unmatched to any gene: 4. CDR3 sequence: CASSSGQGESPLHF. The CDR3 DNA follows: TGTGCCAGCAGCTCAGGACAGGGGGAATCACCCCTCCACTTT.

This sequence joins TRBV15 and TRBJ1-1; D perhaps matches TRBD1 (5 bases). The CDR3 length is 14 residues. Per germline, CDR1 LNHNV and CDR2 YYDKDF (reference sequence). Trimming shortened V by 0 bases and J by 4 bases, and 9 bases separated the two germline ends. The CDR3 loop reads CATSRDFGGTEAFF. The CDR3 bases are TGTGCCACCAGCAGAGATTTCGGGGGCACTGAAGCTTTCTTT. Full variable domain (rest looked up from reference TRBV15 and TRBJ1-1): DAMVIQNPRYQVTQFGKPVTLSCSQTLNHNVMYWYQQKSSQAPKLLFHYYDKDFNNEADTPDNFQSRRPNTSFCFLDIRSPGLGDTAMYLCATSRDFGGTEAFFGQGTRLTVV.

The chain joins TRBV9 to TRBJ2-7; D not certain. Between the trimmed V and J ends, which lost 2 bases and 3 bases, there was a span of 9 bases. The CDR3 spans 13 residues. CDR1 is SGDLS and CDR2 is YYNGEE in the germline V gene. The CDR3 is CASSVSDIYEQYF. The CDR3 DNA sequence: TGTGCCAGCAGCGTTTCGGATATCTACGAGCAGTACTTC.

The chain uses TRBV15 and TRBJ1-1; D is unresolved. Between the trimmed V and J ends, which lost 0 bases and 1 base, there was a span of 6 bases. CDR3 length: 14 amino acids. Germline V gene lookup returns CDR1 LNHNV and CDR2 YYDKDF (reference sequence). The DNA for the CDR3 is TGTGCCACCAGCAGAGATGGCGAGAACACTGAAGCTTTCTTT. Encoded protein: CATSRDGENTEAFF.